Listed below are T cell receptor beta chains from one sample, sequenced in a study of T cells after posttransplantation cyclophosphamide. The table came from immunoSEQ multiplex PCR; TCRdb's copy has only in-frame clones and leaves some out. Counted here are tens of thousands of clones, roughly 86% occurring once; the ten biggest clones make up approximately 3%. The sequenced material came from PBMCs. The receptors come from a man under 40 with a blood cancer, CMV-positive, and with a related stem cell donor. The CDR3 runs from the conserved cysteine through the conserved F or W.

V gene	J gene	CDR3 protein
TRBV7-2	TRBJ2-1	CASSLKGLSYNEQFF
TRBV13	TRBJ1-1	CASSDGTGVEAFF
TRBV4-2	TRBJ1-4	CASSQARTGPNPEKLFF
TRBV23-1	TRBJ2-3	CASSQRLTPGLAGGDTQYF
TRBV7-8	TRBJ2-7	CASSLMYSGNYIYEQYF
TRBV28	TRBJ2-7	CASTTSAGTGTHEQYF
TRBV6-5	TRBJ2-7	CASSTPRTGAYEQYF
TRBV14	TRBJ2-1	CASSLLEERQFF
TRBV29-1	TRBJ2-5	CSVVTGYQETQYF
TRBV30	TRBJ1-1	CAWSEKGISSTEAFF
TRBV19	TRBJ1-5	CASSETGGNQPQHF
TRBV6-1	TRBJ2-1	CASSERQGTYNEQFF
TRBV7-6	TRBJ2-6	CASSPKPGTGTGANVLTF
TRBV5-1	TRBJ2-2	CASSLVVQGARGTGELFF
TRBV7-9	TRBJ1-1	CASRYIEAFF
TRBV9	TRBJ1-6	CASSVAQINSPLHF
TRBV6-5	TRBJ1-2	CASSYYRTGGGYGYTF
TRBV2	TRBJ1-5	CASSYPGPQHF
TRBV11-3	TRBJ1-6	CASSFENSPLHF
TRBV9	TRBJ2-7	CASSVGSSGQYEQYF
TRBV5-6	TRBJ2-1	CASSLVAVYNEQFF
TRBV11-2	TRBJ1-1	CASSLLGQANTEAFF
TRBV30	TRBJ1-1	CAWRDPWEPNTEAFF
TRBV7-2	TRBJ1-5	CASSPRQGGQPQHF
TRBV7-2	TRBJ2-1	CASSLARGRNNEQFF
TRBV28	TRBJ1-1	CASSLYSVRTEAFF
TRBV12-5	TRBJ2-1	CASEGGLAGRSSYNEQFF
TRBV9	TRBJ2-2	CASSVGTANTGELFF
TRBV15	TRBJ2-3	CATSRDRSERAGGSTDTQYF
TRBV6-4	TRBJ2-1	CASSEVGLAGVLYNEQFF
TRBV7-8	TRBJ2-3	CASSRRSLADTQYF
TRBV28	TRBJ2-7	CASSGTGTSLHEQYF
TRBV29-1	TRBJ2-7	CSVEDRETKNNEQYF
TRBV7-9	TRBJ2-5	CASSLSVVETQYF
TRBV5-1	TRBJ2-1	CASSTAPEGQFF
TRBV5-1	TRBJ2-7	CASSFTLAGEVGEQYF
TRBV18	TRBJ1-1	CASSPYRTPSGNTEAFF
TRBV27	TRBJ2-1	CASSPQVSYNEQFF
TRBV30	TRBJ1-5	CAWSVQGNQPQHF
TRBV7-2	TRBJ2-2	CASSLTRGLTGELFF
TRBV19	TRBJ1-2	CASSMGQSYGYTF
TRBV18	TRBJ2-3	CASSPVAGKDTQYF
TRBV7-2	TRBJ2-6	CASSLVATSSGANVLTF
TRBV11-3	TRBJ2-3	CASGIGAGGPDTQYF
TRBV5-8	TRBJ2-7	CASSFDWSSGSEQYF
TRBV19	TRBJ2-1	CASSILAGGPNEQFF
TRBV5-1	TRBJ2-2	CASSRTTNTGELFF
TRBV15	TRBJ2-7	CATSSTRDRGYEQYF